The 19 T cell receptor beta chains below were found in one sample sequenced in a study of cytomegalovirus exposure and HLA in healthy donors. Use of 60 Vbeta and 13 Jbeta primers characterized the PCR. Using immunoSEQ multiplex PCR, the repertoire was profiled, and TCRdb retains in-frame clones only, with some absent. Here the sample spans about 140,000 clones, about 76% being singletons. The sequenced sample was PBMCs. Receptor source: a man aged 18 to 29 in good health and CMV-seronegative.

The CDR3 region has the DNA TGTGCCAGCAGAATCGGACTGGGCACCTACAATGAGCAGTTCTTC. Its translation: CASRIGLGTYNEQFF. V usage is TRBV27 and J usage is TRBJ2-1; the D gene is possibly TRBD2 (5 bases). Trimming removed 6 bases from V and 2 bases from J, with 14 bases in between. Germline values: CDR1 MNHEY, CDR2 SMNVEV (reference sequence). This CDR3 has 15 amino acids.

The gene calls are TRBV7-9 and TRBJ2-2; TRBD2 agrees at 7 bases. Germline values: CDR1 SEHNR, CDR2 FQNEAQ (reference sequence). The length of the CDR3 is 16 residues. The V and J ends lost 3 bases and 5 bases, in that order; junction bases with no gene match: 9. The chain's CDR3 is CASSLPRGSRTGELFF. The CDR3 region has the DNA TGTGCCAGCAGCTTGCCCCGCGGGAGTCGGACCGGGGAGCTGTTTTTT.

The chain employs TRBV5-6 and TRBJ2-7; a weak D match, TRBD2 (7 bases). V lost 5 bases and J lost 5, with 20 bases in between. Germline V gene lookup returns CDR1 SGHDT and CDR2 YYEEEE. CDR3 length: 15 residues. CDR3 sequence reads: CASRGRGRGRNEQYF. The CDR3 region has the DNA TGTGCCAGCAGGGGGCGGGGGCGCGGGAGAAACGAGCAGTACTTC.

This chain joins TRBV28 and TRBJ2-2, with D uncertain. V was pared by 3 bases and J by 3 bases, with 5 bases between. The CDR3 spans 13 residues. The germline V gene encodes CDR1 MDHEN and CDR2 SYDVKM. This CDR3 is CASSLADTGELFF. The CDR3 DNA follows: TGTGCCAGCAGTTTGGCTGACACCGGGGAGCTGTTTTTT.

The chain uses TRBV13 and TRBJ2-7, with TRBD2 matching 14 bases. The CDR3 sequence is 19 residues long. With 0 bases clipped from V and 2 bases from J, the junction kept 9 bases outside the gene matches. CDR1 is PRHDT and CDR2 is FYEKMQ in the germline V gene (reference sequence). CDR3: CASSLGRGLAGALAYEQYF. DNA for the CDR3: TGTGCCAGCAGCTTAGGCAGGGGACTAGCGGGGGCCCTAGCCTACGAGCAGTACTTC.

The rearrangement joins TRBV7-2 to TRBJ2-5; D uncertain. V lost 3 bases to trimming and J lost 2 bases, with 13 bases between them. In germline, CDR1 is SGHTA, CDR2 FQGNSA. The CDR3 covers 15 residues. The CDR3 nucleotides are TGTGCCAGCAGCTTCCTGCGGATACGACAAGAGACCCAGTACTTC. This gives the protein CASSFLRIRQETQYF.

V gene TRBV9 combines with J gene TRBJ2-1; 8 nucleotides line up with TRBD2. The ends lost 3 bases at V and 8 bases at J; junction bases unmatched: 7. The CDR3 runs to 14 residues. Per germline, CDR1 SGDLS and CDR2 YYNGEE. The CDR3 region has the DNA TGTGCCAGCAGCGCCCGACTAGCGCGGTATGAGCAGTTCTTC. As protein: CASSARLARYEQFF.

In DNA, the CDR3 is TGTGCCAGTACCCAGGGGGCTATTCAGCCCCAGCATTTT. This codes for CASTQGAIQPQHF. The V and J genes are TRBV19 and TRBJ1-5; TRBD1 matches 8 bases. Germline trimming cut 7 bases from V and 6 bases from J; bases unmatched to any gene: 5. CDR3 length: 13 residues. Germline lookup yields CDR1 LNHDA and CDR2 SQIVND (reference sequence).

The chain carries TRBV18 and TRBJ1-5, with D possibly matching TRBD1 (5 bases). V lost 0 bases and J 7 bases, leaving 13 bases between the germline ends. The length of the CDR3 is 15 residues. The germline V gene encodes CDR1 KGHSH and CDR2 LQKENI. CDR3 DNA: TGTGCCAGCTCACCACCGGGCAGGGTGGGGCAGCCCCAGCATTTT. This encodes CASSPPGRVGQPQHF.

The chain employs TRBV14 and TRBJ2-7; TRBD1 aligns across 7 bases. The V gene's germline CDR1 is SGHDN and CDR2 FVKESK. The trim removed 3 bases at V and 2 bases at J, leaving 7 bases unmatched. This CDR3 has 15 amino acids. In DNA, the CDR3 is TGTGCCAGCAGCCACAGAAGGGGGCTGACCTACGAGCAGTACTTC. It codes for CASSHRRGLTYEQYF. Full variable domain (remainder filled in from reference TRBV14 and TRBJ2-7): EAGVTQFPSHSVIEKGQTVTLRCDPISGHDNLYWYRRVMGKEIKFLLHFVKESKQDESGMPNNRFLAERTGGTYSTLKVQPAELEDSGVYFCASSHRRGLTYEQYFGPGTRLTVT.

This clone was seen a handful of times. The V and J genes are TRBV5-1 and TRBJ2-5; a possible D gene is TRBD1 (7 bases). Germline V gene sequence: CDR1 SGHRS, CDR2 YFSETQ. V shed 4 bases and J shed 2 bases, with 12 bases lying between them. The CDR3 covers 14 residues. The CDR3 coding sequence is TGCGCCAGCAGCAGTCCAGGGGGGCAAGAGACCCAGTACTTC. Translating gives CASSSPGGQETQYF.

This sequence joins TRBV27 and TRBJ2-3; D unclear. Germline CDR1 is MNHEY and CDR2 is SMNVEV (reference sequence). CDR3 length equals 15 residues. Trimming shortened V by 2 bases and J by 0 bases, and 9 bases separated the two germline ends. CDR3 in DNA: TGTGCCAGCAGTTTAACGCGGCTCAGCACAGATACGCAGTATTTT. It is translated as CASSLTRLSTDTQYF.

The V call is TRBV30, the J call TRBJ1-6; D is unclear. CDR3 length equals 16 residues. Trimming stripped 3 bases from V and 3 bases from J, with 15 bases between. Germline V gene sequence: CDR1 GTSNPN, CDR2 SVGIG (reference sequence). Here the CDR3 DNA reads TGTGCCTGGAGAGAAAATCCCAGCGGCTATAATTCACCCCTCCACTTT. As protein: CAWRENPSGYNSPLHF.

The chain carries TRBV7-9 and TRBJ2-2, with a weak D call TRBD2 (6 bases). Germline values: CDR1 SEHNR, CDR2 FQNEAQ (reference sequence). Trimming left V 1 base short and J 4 bases short, with 13 bases between. CDR3 length: 16 amino acids. CDR3 DNA sequence: TGTGCCAGCAGCTTAGTACTAGCTGTTGGCACCGGGGAGCTGTTTTTT. Its protein product is CASSLVLAVGTGELFF.

This clone was detected only once. V usage is TRBV5-1 and J usage is TRBJ2-7; no definite D call. V was pared by 0 bases and J by 2 bases, with 12 bases between. CDR1 and CDR2 (germline): SGHRS, YFSETQ. This CDR3 comprises 15 residues. CDR3 loop: CASSLATATAYEQYF. The CDR3 nucleotides are TGCGCCAGCAGCTTGGCCACAGCAACGGCCTACGAGCAGTACTTC.

The rearrangement joins TRBV7-6 to TRBJ2-7, with a weak D call TRBD2 (5 bases). V was clipped by 5 bases and J by 3 bases, with 11 bases between them. CDR3 length equals 13 residues. Germline assignment: CDR1 SGHVS and CDR2 FNYEAQ. The chain's CDR3 is CASSPLGSYEQYF. CDR3 coding DNA: TGTGCCAGCAGCCCCTTAGGGAGCTACGAGCAGTACTTC.

This sequence joins TRBV6-5 and TRBJ2-2; D may be TRBD1 (5 bases). With 9 bases removed from V and 0 bases from J, the gap between germline ends came to 11 bases. The CDR3 consists of 14 residues. Germline CDR1 reads MNHEY; CDR2 reads SVGAGI. CDR3 loop: CASQGTSNTGELFF. CDR3 nucleotides: TGTGCCAGTCAGGGTACCTCGAACACCGGGGAGCTGTTTTTT.

The rearrangement uses TRBV15 and TRBJ1-1; no firm D call. Germline CDR1 and CDR2: LNHNV and YYDKDF (reference sequence). Trimming cost V 0 bases and J 1 base, with 6 bases left between them. The CDR3 runs to 14 residues. CDR3 nucleotide sequence: TGTGCCACCAGCAGAGACACCGGGAACACTGAAGCTTTCTTT. Translating it yields CATSRDTGNTEAFF. Based on the CDR3 plus reference TRBV15 and TRBJ1-1, the full variable domain is DAMVIQNPRYQVTQFGKPVTLSCSQTLNHNVMYWYQQKSSQAPKLLFHYYDKDFNNEADTPDNFQSRRPNTSFCFLDIRSPGLGDTAMYLCATSRDTGNTEAFFGQGTRLTVV.

This chain connects TRBV11-3 to TRBJ2-2; D is perhaps TRBD1 (5 bases). CDR1 SGHNT and CDR2 YENEEA come from the germline V gene. The CDR3 loop spans 13 amino acids. Trimming left V 0 bases short and J 13 bases short, with 12 bases between. CDR3 nucleotides: TGTGCCAGCAGCTTAGATACTACAGGATGGCTGTTTTTT. Translation gives CASSLDTTGWLFF.